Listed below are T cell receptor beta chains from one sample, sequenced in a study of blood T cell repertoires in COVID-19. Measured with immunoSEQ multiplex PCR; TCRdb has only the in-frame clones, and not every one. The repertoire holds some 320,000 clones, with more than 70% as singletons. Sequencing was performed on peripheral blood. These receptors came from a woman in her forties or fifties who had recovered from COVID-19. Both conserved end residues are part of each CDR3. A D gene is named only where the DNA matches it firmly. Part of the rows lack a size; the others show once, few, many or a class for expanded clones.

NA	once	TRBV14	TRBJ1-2	TGTGCCAGCAGCCAAGCCGGGTTTAGTGGCTACACCTTC	CASSQAGFSGYTF
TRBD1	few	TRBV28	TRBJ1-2	TGTGCCACCGGGACAGGGTATGGCTACACCTTC	CATGTGYGYTF
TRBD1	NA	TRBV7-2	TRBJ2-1	TGTGCCAGCAGCTATAACCTAGGGGGCGGTTACAATGAGCAGTTCTTC	CASSYNLGGGYNEQFF
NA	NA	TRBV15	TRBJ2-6	TGTGCCACCAGCCGTTTCAGGGTCGGTGGGATACCAGCTGGGGCCAACGTCCTGACTTTC	CATSRFRVGGIPAGANVLTF
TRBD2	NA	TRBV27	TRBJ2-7	TGTGCCAGCAGGGGACCAGCGGGGGAGACCTACGAGCAGTACTTC	CASRGPAGETYEQYF
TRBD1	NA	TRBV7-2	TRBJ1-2	TGTGCCAGCAGCTCAGAGGGACAGGGCATCTTTGGCTACACCTTC	CASSSEGQGIFGYTF
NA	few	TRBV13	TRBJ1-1	TGTGCCAGCAGCTTATCCCGGAACACTGAAGCTTTCTTT	CASSLSRNTEAFF
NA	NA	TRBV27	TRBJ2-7	TGTGCCAGCAGTTTCAGGCCCCAGGTGGATGGCGAGCAGTACTTC	CASSFRPQVDGEQYF
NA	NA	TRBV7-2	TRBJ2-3	TGTGCCAGCAGCAACCGGGACTCAACCACAGATACGCAGTATTTT	CASSNRDSTTDTQYF
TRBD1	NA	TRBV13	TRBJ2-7	TGTGCCAGCAGTCTTCTCACCACGGTGGGACAGGGGCCGGCCGAGCAGTACTTC	CASSLLTTVGQGPAEQYF
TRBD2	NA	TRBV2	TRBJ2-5	TGTGCCAGCAGTAACCTAGCGGGGCCCGAAGAGACCCAGTACTTC	CASSNLAGPEETQYF
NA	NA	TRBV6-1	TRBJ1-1	TGTGCCAGCATTTTGAGTGGGGCCGAGGACACTGAAGCTTTCTTT	CASILSGAEDTEAFF
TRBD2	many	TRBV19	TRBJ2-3	TGTGCCAGTAAACAGACTAGCGGGGGTTTGGATACGCAGTATTTT	CASKQTSGGLDTQYF
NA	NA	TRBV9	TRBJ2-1	TGTGCCAGCAGCGTAGTTAGCAGCAATGAGCAGTTCTTC	CASSVVSSNEQFF
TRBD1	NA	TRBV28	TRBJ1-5	TGTGCCAGCAGTATCAGGGGGCCCCTCGGCAATCAGCCCCAGCATTTT	CASSIRGPLGNQPQHF
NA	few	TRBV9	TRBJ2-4	TGTGCCAGCAGCGTAGGGGGCCAAAAAAACATTCAGTACTTC	CASSVGGQKNIQYF